What follows is one TCR beta chain and its context. What it binds is not known. The source of the sample is a study of OX40 agonist ivuxolimab in advanced cancers. Study results and limitations: Patients with a partial response at 0.1-3.0 mg/kg had among the lowest clonal expansion. Compared with CD4+, CD8+ T cells on average had more expanded clones.

There are 15 residues in the CDR3. V gave up 6 bases and J gave up 4 bases, with 17 bases separating them. Germline V gene sequence: CDR1 LNHDA, CDR2 SQIVND (reference sequence). TCRdb keeps only in-frame clones here, not all; method: immunoSEQ multiplex PCR. This table has under 150,000 clones, around 91% appearing once. The sample was CD4+ or CD8+ T cells sorted from blood, taken in a trial of the OX40 agonist ivuxolimab. This chain links TRBV19 with TRBJ2-3; D call uncertain. This sequence was found in an adult with an advanced solid tumor such as melanoma, head and neck, liver or kidney cancer. CDR3 protein: CASRTGTSRPDTQYF. The DNA for the CDR3 is TGTGCCAGTAGGACTGGAACGTCACGGCCAGATACGCAGTATTTT.